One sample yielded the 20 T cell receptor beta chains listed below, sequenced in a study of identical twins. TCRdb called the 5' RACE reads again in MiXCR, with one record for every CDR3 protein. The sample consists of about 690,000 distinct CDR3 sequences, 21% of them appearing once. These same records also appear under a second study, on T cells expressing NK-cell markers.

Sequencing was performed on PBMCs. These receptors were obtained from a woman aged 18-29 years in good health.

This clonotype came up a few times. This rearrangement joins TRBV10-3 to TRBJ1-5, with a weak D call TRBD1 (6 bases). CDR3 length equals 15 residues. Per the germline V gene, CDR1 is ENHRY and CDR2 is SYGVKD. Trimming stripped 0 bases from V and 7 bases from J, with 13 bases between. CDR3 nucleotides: TGTGCCATCAGTGAGTCCGAAGGGGGTGGCCAGCCCCAGCATTTT. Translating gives CAISESEGGGQPQHF.

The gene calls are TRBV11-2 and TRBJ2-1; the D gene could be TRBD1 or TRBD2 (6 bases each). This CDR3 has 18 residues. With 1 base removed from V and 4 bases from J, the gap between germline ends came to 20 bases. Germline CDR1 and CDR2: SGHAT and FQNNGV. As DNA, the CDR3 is TGTGCCAGCAGCTTAGGAGCAGGTGCGGGACAATTTTACAATGAGCAGTTCTTC. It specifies CASSLGAGAGQFYNEQFF.

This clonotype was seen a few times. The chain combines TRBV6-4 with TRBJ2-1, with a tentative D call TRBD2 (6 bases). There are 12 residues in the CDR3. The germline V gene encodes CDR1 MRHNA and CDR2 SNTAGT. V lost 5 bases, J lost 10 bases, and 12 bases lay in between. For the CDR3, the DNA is TGTGCCAGCAGTCCACTAGCAGGCGAGCAGTTCTTC. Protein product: CASSPLAGEQFF.

CDR3: CATSRRVFTESSYEQYF. The CDR3 DNA is TGTGCCACCAGCAGAAGAGTATTTACTGAGAGCTCCTACGAGCAGTACTTC. V and J are TRBV15 and TRBJ2-7; D remains unclear. Germline loops: CDR1 LNHNV, CDR2 YYDKDF (reference sequence). CDR3 length equals 17 residues. Trimming shortened V by 2 bases and J by 0 bases, and 17 bases separated the two germline ends.

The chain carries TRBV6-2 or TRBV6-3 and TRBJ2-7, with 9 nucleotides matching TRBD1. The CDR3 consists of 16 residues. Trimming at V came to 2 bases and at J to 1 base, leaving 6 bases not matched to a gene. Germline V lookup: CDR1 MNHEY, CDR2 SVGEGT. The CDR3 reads CASSYDRDRESYEQYF. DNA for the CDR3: TGTGCCAGCAGTTACGACCGGGACAGGGAGTCCTACGAGCAGTACTTC.

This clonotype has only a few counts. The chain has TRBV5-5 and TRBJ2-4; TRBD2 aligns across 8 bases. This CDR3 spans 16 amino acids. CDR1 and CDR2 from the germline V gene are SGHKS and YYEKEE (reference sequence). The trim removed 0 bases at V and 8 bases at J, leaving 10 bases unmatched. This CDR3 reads CASSLGVSGKRDIQYF. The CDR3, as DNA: TGTGCCAGCAGCTTGGGGGTTAGCGGGAAAAGAGACATTCAGTACTTC.

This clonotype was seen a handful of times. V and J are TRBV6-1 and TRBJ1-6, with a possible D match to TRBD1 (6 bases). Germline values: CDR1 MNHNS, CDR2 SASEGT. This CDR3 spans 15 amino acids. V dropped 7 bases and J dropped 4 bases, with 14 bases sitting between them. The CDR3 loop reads CASTLGGDYNSPLHF. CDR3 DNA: TGTGCCAGCACCCTAGGGGGGGATTATAATTCACCCCTCCACTTT.

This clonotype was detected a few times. Written as DNA, the CDR3 is TGTGCCACCAGCAGAAGTCTAGCGGGAGCTGAGCAGTTCTTC. Amino acids: CATSRSLAGAEQFF. V gene TRBV15 combines with J gene TRBJ2-1; 10 nucleotides line up with TRBD2. Losses at the gene ends were 2 bases for V and 9 bases for J; bases not matched to a gene: 4. Germline V gene lookup returns CDR1 LNHNV and CDR2 YYDKDF (reference sequence). CDR3 size: 14 residues.

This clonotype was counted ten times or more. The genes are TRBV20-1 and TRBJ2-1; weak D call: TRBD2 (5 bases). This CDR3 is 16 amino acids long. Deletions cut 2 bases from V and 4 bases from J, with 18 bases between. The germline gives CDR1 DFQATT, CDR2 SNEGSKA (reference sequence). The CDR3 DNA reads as TGCAGTGCTAGACCCCTCAGATCTGGGAGATACAATGAGCAGTTCTTC. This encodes CSARPLRSGRYNEQFF.

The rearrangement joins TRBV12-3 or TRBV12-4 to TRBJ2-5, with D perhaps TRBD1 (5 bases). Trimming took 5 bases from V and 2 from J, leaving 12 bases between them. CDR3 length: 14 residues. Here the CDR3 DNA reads TGTGCCAGCAGTGTAAGGGGTGTTCAAGAGACCCAGTACTTC. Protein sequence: CASSVRGVQETQYF.

CDR3 nucleotides: TGCAGCGTTTCGGGACAGAACTACAATGAGCAGTTCTTC. Translation: CSVSGQNYNEQFF. The chain has TRBV29-1 and TRBJ2-1; 7 nucleotides line up with TRBD1. Trimming cost V 5 bases and J 3 bases; bases outside gene matches: 4. CDR3 length equals 13 residues. The germline V gene has CDR1 SQVTM and CDR2 ANQGSEA.

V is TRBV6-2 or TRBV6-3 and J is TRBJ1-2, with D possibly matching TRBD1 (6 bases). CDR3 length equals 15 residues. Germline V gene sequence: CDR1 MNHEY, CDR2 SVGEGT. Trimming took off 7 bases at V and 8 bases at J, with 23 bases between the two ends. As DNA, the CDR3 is TGTGCCAGCAAGGCCCCCCGGGCAGGGGCCCACGGCTACACCTTC. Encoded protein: CASKAPRAGAHGYTF.

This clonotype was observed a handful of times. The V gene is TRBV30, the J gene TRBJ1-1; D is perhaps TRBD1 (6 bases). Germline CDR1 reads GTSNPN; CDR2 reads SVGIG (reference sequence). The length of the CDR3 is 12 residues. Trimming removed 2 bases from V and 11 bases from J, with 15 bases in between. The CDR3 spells CAWSLVGTRAFF. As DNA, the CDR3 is TGTGCCTGGAGTCTCGTCGGGACAAGGGCTTTCTTT. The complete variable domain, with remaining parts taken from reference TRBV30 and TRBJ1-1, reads SQTIHQWPATLVQPVGSPLSLECTVEGTSNPNLYWYRQAAGRGLQLLFYSVGIGQISSEVPQNLSASRPQDRQFILSSKKLLLSDSGFYLCAWSLVGTRAFFGQGTRLTVV.

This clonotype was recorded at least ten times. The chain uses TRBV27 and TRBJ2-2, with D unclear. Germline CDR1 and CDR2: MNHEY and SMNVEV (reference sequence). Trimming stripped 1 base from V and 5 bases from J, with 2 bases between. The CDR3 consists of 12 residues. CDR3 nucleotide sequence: TGTGCCAGCAGTTTATTGACCGGGGAGCTGTTTTTT. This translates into CASSLLTGELFF.

The CDR3 is CASSQVGSDPLYEQYF. CDR3 coding DNA: TGTGCCAGCAGCCAAGTAGGTTCTGATCCACTCTACGAGCAGTACTTC. The rearrangement links TRBV3-1 to TRBJ2-7, with D uncertain. Trimming left V 1 base short and J 3 bases short, with 16 bases between. The germline CDR1 and CDR2 sequences are LGHDT and YNNKEL (reference sequence). There are 16 residues in the CDR3.

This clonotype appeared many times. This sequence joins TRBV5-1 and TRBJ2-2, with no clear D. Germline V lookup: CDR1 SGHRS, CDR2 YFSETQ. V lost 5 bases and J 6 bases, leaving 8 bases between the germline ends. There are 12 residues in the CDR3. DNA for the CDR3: TGCGCCAGCAGGGGAAACTCCGGGGAGCTGTTTTTT. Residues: CASRGNSGELFF.

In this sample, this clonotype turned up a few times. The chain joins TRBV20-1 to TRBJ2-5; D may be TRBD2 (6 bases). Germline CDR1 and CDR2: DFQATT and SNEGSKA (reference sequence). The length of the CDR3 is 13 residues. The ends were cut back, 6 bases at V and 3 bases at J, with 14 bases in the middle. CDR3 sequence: CSAKVAGKETQYF. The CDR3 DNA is TGCAGTGCGAAGGTGGCGGGAAAAGAGACCCAGTACTTC.

Here the CDR3 reads CASRIAAEDTQYF. In DNA, the CDR3 is TGTGCCAGCAGGATAGCGGCGGAAGATACGCAGTATTTT. The chain joins TRBV12-3 or TRBV12-4 to TRBJ2-3, with D maybe TRBD2 (6 bases). The CDR3 has 13 amino acids. V lost 6 bases, J lost 5 bases, and 12 bases lay in between.

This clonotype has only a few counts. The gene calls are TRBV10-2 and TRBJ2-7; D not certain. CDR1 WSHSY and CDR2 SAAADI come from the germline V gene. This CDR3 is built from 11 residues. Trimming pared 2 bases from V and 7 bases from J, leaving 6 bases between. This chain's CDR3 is CASSEISEQYF. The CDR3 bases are TGCGCCAGCAGTGAGATTTCGGAGCAGTACTTC.

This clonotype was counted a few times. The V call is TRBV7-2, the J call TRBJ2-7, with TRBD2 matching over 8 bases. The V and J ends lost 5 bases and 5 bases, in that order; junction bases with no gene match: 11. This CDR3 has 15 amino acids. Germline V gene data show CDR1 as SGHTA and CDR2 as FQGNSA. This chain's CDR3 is CASSQLPAGVNEQYF. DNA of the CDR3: TGTGCCAGCAGCCAATTGCCAGCGGGAGTCAACGAGCAGTACTTC.